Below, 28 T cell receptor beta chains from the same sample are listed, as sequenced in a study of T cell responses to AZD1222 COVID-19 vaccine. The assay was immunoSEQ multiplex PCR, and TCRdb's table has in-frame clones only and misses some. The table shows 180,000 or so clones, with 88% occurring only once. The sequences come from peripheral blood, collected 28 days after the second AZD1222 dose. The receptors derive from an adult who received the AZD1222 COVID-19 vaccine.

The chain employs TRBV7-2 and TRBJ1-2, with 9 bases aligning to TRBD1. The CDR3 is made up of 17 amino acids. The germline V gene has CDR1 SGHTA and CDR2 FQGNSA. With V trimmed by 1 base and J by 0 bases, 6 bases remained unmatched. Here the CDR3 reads CASSLDNRGLANYGYTF. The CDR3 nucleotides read TGTGCCAGCAGCTTAGATAACAGGGGGCTTGCTAACTATGGCTACACCTTC. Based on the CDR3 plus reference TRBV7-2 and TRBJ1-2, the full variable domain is GAGVSQSPSNKVTEKGKDVELRCDPISGHTALYWYRQSLGQGLEFLIYFQGNSAPDKSGLPSDRFSAERTGGSVSTLTIQRTQQEDSAVYLCASSLDNRGLANYGYTFGSGTRLTVV.

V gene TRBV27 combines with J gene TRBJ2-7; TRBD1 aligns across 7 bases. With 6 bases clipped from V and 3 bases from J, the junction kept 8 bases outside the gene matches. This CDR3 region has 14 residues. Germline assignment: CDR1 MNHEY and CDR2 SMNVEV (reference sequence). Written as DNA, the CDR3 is TGTGCCAGCAGGGTCGGACAGGACTTCTACGAGCAGTACTTC. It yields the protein CASRVGQDFYEQYF.

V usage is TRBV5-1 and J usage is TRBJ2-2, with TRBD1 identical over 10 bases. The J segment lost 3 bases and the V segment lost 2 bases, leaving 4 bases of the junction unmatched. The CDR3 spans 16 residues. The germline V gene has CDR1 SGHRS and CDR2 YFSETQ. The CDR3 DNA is TGCGCCAGCAGCTTTGGCGGGACAGGGGACACCGGGGAGCTGTTTTTT. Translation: CASSFGGTGDTGELFF.

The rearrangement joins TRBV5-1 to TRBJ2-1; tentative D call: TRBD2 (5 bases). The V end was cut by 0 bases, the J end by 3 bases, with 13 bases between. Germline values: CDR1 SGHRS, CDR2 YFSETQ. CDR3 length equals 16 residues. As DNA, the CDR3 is TGCGCCAGCAGCTTGGATTCGCGGACTGGCTACAATGAGCAGTTCTTC. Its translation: CASSLDSRTGYNEQFF.

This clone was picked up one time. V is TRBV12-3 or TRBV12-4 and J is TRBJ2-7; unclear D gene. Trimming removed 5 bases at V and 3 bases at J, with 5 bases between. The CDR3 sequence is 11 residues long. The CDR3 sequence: CASSRNYEQYF. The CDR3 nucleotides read TGTGCCAGCAGTCGCAACTACGAGCAGTACTTC.

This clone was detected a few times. CDR3 sequence: CAIGDGANTGELFF. DNA of the CDR3: TGTGCCATAGGGGACGGCGCGAACACCGGGGAGCTGTTTTTT. This chain connects TRBV10-3 to TRBJ2-2, with D possibly called TRBD1 or TRBD2 (5 bases each). CDR3 length: 14 amino acids. V lost 9 bases to trimming and J lost 0 bases, with 11 bases between them. Germline lookup yields CDR1 ENHRY and CDR2 SYGVKD.

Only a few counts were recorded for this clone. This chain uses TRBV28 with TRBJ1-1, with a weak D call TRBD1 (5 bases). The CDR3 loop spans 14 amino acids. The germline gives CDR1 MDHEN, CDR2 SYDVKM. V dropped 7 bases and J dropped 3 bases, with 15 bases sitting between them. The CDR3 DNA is TGTGCCAGCATTCGGTCGGGGGAATACACTGAAGCTTTCTTT. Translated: CASIRSGEYTEAFF.

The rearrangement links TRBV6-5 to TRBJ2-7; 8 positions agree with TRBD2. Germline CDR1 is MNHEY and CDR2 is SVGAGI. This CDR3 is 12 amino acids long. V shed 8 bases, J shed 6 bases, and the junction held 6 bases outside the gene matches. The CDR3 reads CASGWTSPEQYF. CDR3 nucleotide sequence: TGTGCCAGCGGTTGGACTAGCCCCGAGCAGTACTTC.

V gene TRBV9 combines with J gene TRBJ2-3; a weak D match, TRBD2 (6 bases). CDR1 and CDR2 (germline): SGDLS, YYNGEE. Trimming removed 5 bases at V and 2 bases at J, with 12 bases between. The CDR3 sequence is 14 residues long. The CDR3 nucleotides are TGTGCCAGCAGTATAGCGGAGTTCACAGATACGCAGTATTTT. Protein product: CASSIAEFTDTQYF.

CDR3: CASSPRDPPEYF. CDR3 sequence (DNA): TGTGCCAGCTCACCACGCGACCCCCCGGAGTATTTT. This sequence joins TRBV18 and TRBJ2-3; D is undetermined. Germline V gene lookup returns CDR1 KGHSH and CDR2 LQKENI. V lost 1 base, J lost 13 bases, and 12 bases lay in between. The CDR3 contains 12 residues.

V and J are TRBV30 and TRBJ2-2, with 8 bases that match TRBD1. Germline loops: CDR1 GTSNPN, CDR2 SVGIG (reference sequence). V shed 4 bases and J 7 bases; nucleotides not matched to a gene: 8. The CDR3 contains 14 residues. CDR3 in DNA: TGTGCCTGGAATAGGCAGGGGGCTAGCGGGGAGCTGTTTTTT. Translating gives CAWNRQGASGELFF.

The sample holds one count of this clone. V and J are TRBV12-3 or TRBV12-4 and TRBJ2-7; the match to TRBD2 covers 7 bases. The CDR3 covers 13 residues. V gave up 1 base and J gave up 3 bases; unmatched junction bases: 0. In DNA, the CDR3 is TGTGCCAGCAGTTTAGAGCGGGACTACGAGCAGTACTTC. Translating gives CASSLERDYEQYF.

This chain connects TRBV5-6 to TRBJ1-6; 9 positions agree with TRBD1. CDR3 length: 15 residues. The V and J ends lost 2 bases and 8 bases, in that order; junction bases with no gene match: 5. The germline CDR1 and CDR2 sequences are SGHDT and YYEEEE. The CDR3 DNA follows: TGTGCCAGCAGCTTTGGACAGGGGACGGATTCACCCCTCCACTTT. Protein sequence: CASSFGQGTDSPLHF.

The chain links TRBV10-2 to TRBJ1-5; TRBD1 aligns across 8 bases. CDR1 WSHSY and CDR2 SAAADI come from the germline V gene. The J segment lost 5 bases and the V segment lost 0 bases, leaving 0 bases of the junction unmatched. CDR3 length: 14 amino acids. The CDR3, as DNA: TGCGCCAGCAGTGAGTCGACAGGGGATCAGCCCCAGCATTTT. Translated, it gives CASSESTGDQPQHF.

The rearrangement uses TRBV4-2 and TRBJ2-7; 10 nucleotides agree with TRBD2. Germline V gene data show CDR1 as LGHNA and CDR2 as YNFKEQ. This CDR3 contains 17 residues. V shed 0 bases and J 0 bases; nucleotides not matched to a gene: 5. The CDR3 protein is CASSQEWVAGGSYEQYF. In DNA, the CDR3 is TGTGCCAGCAGCCAAGAGTGGGTAGCGGGAGGCTCCTACGAGCAGTACTTC.

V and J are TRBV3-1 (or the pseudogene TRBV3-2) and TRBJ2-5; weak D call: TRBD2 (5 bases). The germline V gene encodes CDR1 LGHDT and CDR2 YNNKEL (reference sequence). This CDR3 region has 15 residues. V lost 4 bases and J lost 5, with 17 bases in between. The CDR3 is CASSPQATRVETQYF. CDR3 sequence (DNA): TGTGCCAGCAGCCCCCAGGCAACTAGAGTGGAGACCCAGTACTTC.

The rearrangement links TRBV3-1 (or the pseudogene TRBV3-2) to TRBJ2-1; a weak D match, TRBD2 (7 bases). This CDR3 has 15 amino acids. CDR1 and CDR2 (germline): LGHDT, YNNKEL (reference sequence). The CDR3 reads CVTAAKGGGLSEQFF. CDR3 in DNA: TGTGTCACAGCAGCCAAGGGAGGGGGACTGAGTGAGCAGTTCTTC.

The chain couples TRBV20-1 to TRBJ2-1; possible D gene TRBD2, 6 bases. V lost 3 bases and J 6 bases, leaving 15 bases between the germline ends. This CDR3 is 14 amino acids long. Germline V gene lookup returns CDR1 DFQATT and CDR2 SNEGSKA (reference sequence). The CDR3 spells CSASSGSPFNEQFF. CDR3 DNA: TGCAGTGCTAGTTCCGGGAGCCCTTTCAATGAGCAGTTCTTC.

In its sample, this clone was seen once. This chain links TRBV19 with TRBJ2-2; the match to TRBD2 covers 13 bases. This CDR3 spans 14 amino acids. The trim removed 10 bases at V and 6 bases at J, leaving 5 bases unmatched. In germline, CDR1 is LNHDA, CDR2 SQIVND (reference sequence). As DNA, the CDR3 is TGTGCCACGGGACTAGCGGGAATCGCCGGGGAGCTGTTTTTT. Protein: CATGLAGIAGELFF.

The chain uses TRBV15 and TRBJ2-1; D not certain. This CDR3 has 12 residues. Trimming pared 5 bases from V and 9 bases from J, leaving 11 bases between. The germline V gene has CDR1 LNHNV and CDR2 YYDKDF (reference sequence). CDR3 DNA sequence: TGTGCCACCAGCGCGACTGTGGGTGAGCAGTTCTTC. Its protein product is CATSATVGEQFF.

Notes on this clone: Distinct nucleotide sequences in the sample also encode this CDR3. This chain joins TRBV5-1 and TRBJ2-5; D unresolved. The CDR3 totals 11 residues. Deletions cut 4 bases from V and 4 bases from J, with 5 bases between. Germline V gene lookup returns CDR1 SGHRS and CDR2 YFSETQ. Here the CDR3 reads CASSPGETQYF. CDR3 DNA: TGCGCCAGCAGCCCAGGAGAGACCCAGTACTTC.

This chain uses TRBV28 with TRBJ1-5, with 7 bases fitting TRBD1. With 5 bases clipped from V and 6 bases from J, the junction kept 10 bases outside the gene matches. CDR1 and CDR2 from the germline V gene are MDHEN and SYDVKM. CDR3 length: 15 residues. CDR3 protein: CASSTYRGHSQPQHF. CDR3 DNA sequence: TGTGCCAGCAGTACCTACAGGGGCCATAGTCAGCCCCAGCATTTT.

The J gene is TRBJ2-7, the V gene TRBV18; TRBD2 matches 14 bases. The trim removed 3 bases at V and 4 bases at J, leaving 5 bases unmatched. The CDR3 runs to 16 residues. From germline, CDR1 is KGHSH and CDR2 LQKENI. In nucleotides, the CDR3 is TGTGCCAGCTCACCCAACCGACTAGCGGGAGGGTACGAGCAGTACTTC. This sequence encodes CASSPNRLAGGYEQYF.

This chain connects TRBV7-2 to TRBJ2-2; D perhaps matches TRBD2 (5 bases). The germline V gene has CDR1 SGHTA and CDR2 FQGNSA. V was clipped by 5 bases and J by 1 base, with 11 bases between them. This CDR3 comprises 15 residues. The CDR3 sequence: CASSPRTGNTGELFF. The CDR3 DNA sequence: TGTGCCAGCAGCCCCCGGACTGGGAACACCGGGGAGCTGTTTTTT.

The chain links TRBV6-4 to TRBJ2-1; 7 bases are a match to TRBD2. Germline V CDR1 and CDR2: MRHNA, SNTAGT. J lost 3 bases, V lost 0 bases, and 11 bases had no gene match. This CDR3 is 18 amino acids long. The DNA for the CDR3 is TGTGCCAGCAGTGACTCGATTCGGGGAGGGCAGCTCTACAATGAGCAGTTCTTC. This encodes CASSDSIRGGQLYNEQFF.

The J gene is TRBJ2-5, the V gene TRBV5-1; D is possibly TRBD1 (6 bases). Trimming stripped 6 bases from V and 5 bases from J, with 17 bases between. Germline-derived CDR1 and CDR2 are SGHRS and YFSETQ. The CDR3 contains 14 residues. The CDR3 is CASNAQGEQETQYF. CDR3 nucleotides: TGCGCCAGCAATGCACAGGGTGAACAGGAGACCCAGTACTTC.

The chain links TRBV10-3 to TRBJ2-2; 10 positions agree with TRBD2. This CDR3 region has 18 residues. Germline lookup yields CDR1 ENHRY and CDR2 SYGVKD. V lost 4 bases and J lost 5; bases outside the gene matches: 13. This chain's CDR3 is CAISGGTSAVGGTGELFF. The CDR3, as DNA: TGTGCCATCAGTGGTGGGACTAGCGCTGTGGGGGGGACCGGGGAGCTGTTTTTT.

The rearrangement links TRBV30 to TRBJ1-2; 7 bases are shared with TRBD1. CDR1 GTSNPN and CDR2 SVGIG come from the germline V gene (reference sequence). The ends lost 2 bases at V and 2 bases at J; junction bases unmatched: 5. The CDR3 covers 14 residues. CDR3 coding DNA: TGTGCCTGGAGTACTCGGACAGGCAACTATGGCTACACCTTC. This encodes CAWSTRTGNYGYTF. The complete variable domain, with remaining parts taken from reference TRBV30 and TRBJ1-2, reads SQTIHQWPATLVQPVGSPLSLECTVEGTSNPNLYWYRQAAGRGLQLLFYSVGIGQISSEVPQNLSASRPQDRQFILSSKKLLLSDSGFYLCAWSTRTGNYGYTFGSGTRLTVV.